Listed here are 14 T cell receptor beta chains from one sample, sequenced in a study of molecular identifiers for immune sequencing clone quantification. MiXCR, applied by TCRdb to the PCR reads, yields one record per CDR3 protein. The sample has over 600,000 distinct CDR3 sequences; 20% are singletons. The sample taken for sequencing was naive CD8+ T cells from blood, with Jurkat cell RNA spiked in. Stated subset: FACS-sorted CD8+CD4-CCR7+CD45RA+ naive T cells. The receptors derive from a human donor in good health. Some libraries in this study had Jurkat cell RNA spiked in.

This clonotype was observed a few times. The V and J genes are TRBV27 and TRBJ2-5, with 7 bases lining up with TRBD2. The germline V gene encodes CDR1 MNHEY and CDR2 SMNVEV (reference sequence). J gave up 3 bases and V 5 bases, and 3 bases lay outside the gene matches. The CDR3 totals 13 residues. The CDR3 loop reads CASSHGGKETQYF. The CDR3 region has the DNA TGTGCCAGCAGTCACGGGGGGAAAGAGACCCAGTACTTC.

The rearrangement links TRBV28 to TRBJ1-1; possible D gene TRBD1, 6 bases. The CDR3 is 14 amino acids. Germline values: CDR1 MDHEN, CDR2 SYDVKM. The ends were cut back, 7 bases at V and 1 base at J, with 13 bases in the middle. As DNA, the CDR3 is TGTGCCAGCACCCTATTCAGGGGGAACACTGAAGCTTTCTTT. This gives the protein CASTLFRGNTEAFF.

This clonotype came up many times. The gene calls are TRBV4-3 and TRBJ2-3; perhaps TRBD2 as D (5 bases). The V gene's germline CDR1 is LGHNA and CDR2 YSLEER. V shed 3 bases and J shed 7 bases, with 20 bases lying between them. The CDR3 is 16 amino acids. CDR3 region: CASSHLALGEKNTQYF. CDR3 bases: TGCGCCAGCAGCCACTTAGCACTGGGAGAAAAGAATACGCAGTATTTT.

This clonotype turned up a few times. The rearrangement uses TRBV6-5 and TRBJ1-1, with 7 nucleotides matching TRBD1. CDR1 and CDR2 from the germline V gene are MNHEY and SVGAGI. CDR3 length: 13 residues. V lost 6 bases, J lost 3 bases, and 4 bases stayed unmatched. DNA for the CDR3: TGTGCCAGCAGGGAACAGGGGCACACTGAAGCTTTCTTT. This encodes CASREQGHTEAFF.

V and J are TRBV20-1 and TRBJ2-2, with TRBD1 matching 8 bases. CDR1 DFQATT and CDR2 SNEGSKA come from the germline V gene (reference sequence). There are 17 residues in the CDR3. After removal of 6 bases from V and 3 bases from J, the junction contained 15 bases not matched to a gene. CDR3 bases: TGCAGTGCCACATCCCAGGGGCAGGACAGGGACACCGGGGAGCTGTTTTTT. Amino acids: CSATSQGQDRDTGELFF.

As regards this clonotype: A much bigger clone sits one base away, suggesting this may be a read error. The chain is built from TRBV29-1 and TRBJ2-5; the D gene is possibly TRBD2 (6 bases). CDR3 length equals 14 residues. Deletions cut 6 bases from V and 3 bases from J, with 17 bases between. Germline V gene lookup returns CDR1 SQVTM and CDR2 ANQGSEA. Written as DNA, the CDR3 is TGCAGCGTCTGGGAGGCAGGGAAGGAAGAGACCCAGTACTTC. It specifies CSVWEAGKEETQYF.

The sample holds a few counts of this clonotype. The chain couples TRBV4-1 to TRBJ1-2, with 8 positions matching TRBD1. With 0 bases clipped from V and 3 bases from J, the junction kept 9 bases outside the gene matches. The CDR3 covers 17 residues. Germline V gives CDR1 MGHRA, CDR2 YSYEKL. This CDR3 reads CASSQDMPGGVDYGYTF. For the CDR3, the DNA is TGCGCCAGCAGCCAAGATATGCCAGGGGGCGTCGACTATGGCTACACCTTC.

On this clonotype: A single base separates this from a much larger clone, so it may be a read error. The genes are TRBV12-3 or TRBV12-4 and TRBJ2-5, with TRBD1 matching over 8 bases. This CDR3 has 17 amino acids. The CDR3 region has the DNA TGTGCCAGCAGCTGGGACAGGAACGGGGCATTCCAAGGGACCCAGTACTTC. It encodes CASSWDRNGAFQGTQYF.

This clonotype was seen only a few times. The chain is built from TRBV7-6 and TRBJ1-6; no reliable D call. This CDR3 region has 13 residues. Per the germline V gene, CDR1 is SGHVS and CDR2 is FNYEAQ. V lost 0 bases to trimming and J lost 8 bases, with 5 bases between them. CDR3 DNA: TGTGCCAGCAGCTTAGCGCCGGATTCACCCCTCCACTTT. Translated: CASSLAPDSPLHF.

This clonotype came up many times. V is TRBV9 and J is TRBJ2-3; D not resolved. Germline V gene data show CDR1 as SGDLS and CDR2 as YYNGEE. This CDR3 spans 15 amino acids. The V and J ends lost 4 bases and 4 bases respectively, with 16 bases between them. The chain's CDR3 is CASSPRWMAADTQYF. The DNA of the CDR3 is TGTGCCAGCAGCCCTCGGTGGATGGCCGCAGATACGCAGTATTTT.

The sample holds a few counts of this clonotype. V and J are TRBV11-2 and TRBJ2-7; D is perhaps TRBD1 or TRBD2 (5 bases each). V shed 5 bases and J shed 3 bases, with 23 bases lying between them. Germline V lookup: CDR1 SGHAT, CDR2 FQNNGV. This CDR3 has 17 amino acids. This CDR3 reads CASSPGTVSAGDYEQYF. The CDR3 DNA reads TGTGCCAGCAGCCCAGGGACGGTGAGCGCCGGTGACTACGAGCAGTACTTC.

This clonotype has at least ten counts. V and J are TRBV19 and TRBJ1-5, with D possibly being TRBD1 (5 bases). The length of the CDR3 is 13 residues. V was cut by 1 base and J by 6 bases, with 7 bases left in between. From germline, CDR1 is LNHDA and CDR2 SQIVND (reference sequence). The chain's CDR3 is CASSIAGRQPQHF. The CDR3 nucleotides are TGTGCCAGTAGTATAGCAGGGCGTCAGCCCCAGCATTTT.

This clonotype appeared many times. This chain joins TRBV28 and TRBJ1-5; D is possibly TRBD1 (5 bases). The germline CDR1 and CDR2 sequences are MDHEN and SYDVKM. The CDR3 is 18 residues long. Trimming shortened V by 5 bases and J by 4 bases, and 24 bases separated the two germline ends. Here the CDR3 DNA reads TGTGCCAGCAGTCTCCGGGGGGGAAGTTCTAAAGGAAATCAGCCCCAGCATTTT. It yields the protein CASSLRGGSSKGNQPQHF.

This clonotype was seen ten or more times. This chain links TRBV6-5 with TRBJ2-7; a weak D match, TRBD2 (5 bases). This CDR3 has 14 residues. V dropped 1 base and J dropped 5 bases, with 12 bases sitting between them. The germline CDR1 and CDR2 sequences are MNHEY and SVGAGI. CDR3 bases: TGTGCCAGCAGTTACTTTGCCAGCGGAAACGAGCAGTACTTC. Its protein product is CASSYFASGNEQYF.